Below, 28 T cell receptor beta chains from the same sample are listed, as sequenced in a study of blood T cell repertoires in COVID-19. Generated by immunoSEQ multiplex PCR, the TCRdb table keeps only in-frame clones and is missing some. The data show around 42,000 clones, 88% seen once. The sample comprised peripheral blood. These receptors were collected from a human donor in a cohort sampled during active COVID-19.

The CDR3 sequence is CASSATGEADTQYF. In nucleotides, the CDR3 is TGTGCCAGCAGCGCGACAGGGGAGGCAGATACGCAGTATTTT. V gene TRBV6-4 combines with J gene TRBJ2-3, with 8 nucleotides matching TRBD1. The CDR3 has 14 amino acids. Germline V gives CDR1 MRHNA, CDR2 SNTAGT. V was clipped by 6 bases and J by 4 bases; unmatched bases: 6.

This chain joins TRBV3-1 (or the pseudogene TRBV3-2) and TRBJ2-7, with D maybe TRBD2 (5 bases). Trimming took 0 bases from V and 1 from J, leaving 13 bases between them. CDR3 size: 16 residues. Per germline, CDR1 LGHDT and CDR2 YNNKEL (reference sequence). Here the CDR3 DNA reads TGTGCCAGCAGCCAAGAGAGGAGCGGCGGGTCCTACGAGCAGTACTTC. As protein: CASSQERSGGSYEQYF.

J is TRBJ1-2 and V is TRBV7-2, with TRBD1 identical over 12 bases. The CDR3 has 16 residues. CDR1 SGHTA and CDR2 FQGNSA come from the germline V gene. V shed 0 bases, J shed 6 bases, and the junction held 5 bases outside the gene matches. For the CDR3, the DNA is TGTGCCAGCAGCTTAGCGTGGGGGACAGGGGGCCATGGCTACACCTTC. Encoded protein: CASSLAWGTGGHGYTF.

The genes are TRBV30 and TRBJ2-1; TRBD2 agrees at 7 bases. The CDR3 runs 14 residues. The V segment lost 1 base and the J segment 3 bases; nucleotides outside the gene matches: 3. In germline, CDR1 is GTSNPN, CDR2 SVGIG (reference sequence). CDR3 protein: CAWSAKRGYNEQFF. As DNA, the CDR3 is TGTGCCTGGAGTGCCAAGCGGGGCTACAATGAGCAGTTCTTC.

The chain joins TRBV30 to TRBJ1-5; 8 bases map to TRBD1. Trimming cost V 2 bases and J 7 bases; bases outside gene matches: 7. This CDR3 is built from 14 residues. The germline gives CDR1 GTSNPN, CDR2 SVGIG (reference sequence). The CDR3 sequence: CAWSTGQGYQPQHF. The CDR3 DNA sequence: TGTGCCTGGAGTACCGGACAGGGTTACCAGCCCCAGCATTTT.

V gene TRBV5-1 combines with J gene TRBJ1-1; no definite D call. V was trimmed by 2 bases and J by 2 bases, leaving 13 bases between them. The CDR3 has 15 amino acids. Germline assignment: CDR1 SGHRS and CDR2 YFSETQ. The CDR3 nucleotides are TGCGCCAGCAGCTTAGAGGGTTATTCTAACACTGAAGCTTTCTTT. Translation: CASSLEGYSNTEAFF.

Here the CDR3 reads CASSVQQGNYGYTF. The CDR3 coding sequence is TGTGCCAGCAGTGTACAACAGGGGAACTATGGCTACACCTTC. The chain has TRBV6-4 and TRBJ1-2; TRBD1 matches at 7 bases. This CDR3 comprises 14 residues. Germline V gene sequence: CDR1 MRHNA, CDR2 SNTAGT. J lost 2 bases, V lost 4 bases, and 4 bases had no gene match.

The chain is built from TRBV7-9 and TRBJ1-4; D unresolved. Trimming left V 2 bases short and J 7 bases short, with 11 bases between. There are 14 residues in the CDR3. The germline CDR1 and CDR2 sequences are SEHNR and FQNEAQ (reference sequence). The DNA of the CDR3 is TGTGCCAGCAGCTTACAGGATGGAGGTGAAAAACTGTTTTTT. Translation gives CASSLQDGGEKLFF.

The chain recombines TRBV2 with TRBJ1-5; 12 nucleotides match TRBD1. This CDR3 has 17 amino acids. CDR1 is SNHLY, CDR2 FYNNEI, per germline. Losses at the gene ends were 6 bases for V and 4 bases for J; bases not matched to a gene: 10. DNA of the CDR3: TGTGCCAGCAGGGGGGACAGGGGGCCATATGGGAATCAGCCCCAGCATTTT. Translating gives CASRGDRGPYGNQPQHF. Combining the CDR3 with reference TRBV2 and TRBJ1-5 gives the whole variable domain EPEVTQTPSHQVTQMGQEVILRCVPISNHLYFYWYRQILGQKVEFLVSFYNNEISEKSEIFDDQFSVERPDGSNFTLKIRSTKLEDSAMYFCASRGDRGPYGNQPQHFGDGTRLSIL.

The V and J genes are TRBV7-9 and TRBJ2-7, with 12 bases fitting TRBD2. CDR3 length: 17 amino acids. The germline V gene has CDR1 SEHNR and CDR2 FQNEAQ (reference sequence). V lost 2 bases and J lost 4; bases outside the gene matches: 9. CDR3 loop: CASSLLTSGSPGYEQYF. In DNA form, the CDR3 reads TGTGCCAGCAGCTTACTGACTAGCGGGAGTCCCGGATACGAGCAGTACTTC.

V and J are TRBV5-6 and TRBJ2-3; D remains ambiguous. The CDR3 has 15 amino acids. Between the trimmed V and J ends, which lost 0 bases and 3 bases, there was a span of 11 bases. The germline CDR1 and CDR2 sequences are SGHDT and YYEEEE. DNA of the CDR3: TGTGCCAGCAGCTTGGGAGGCGCTCAGACAGATACGCAGTATTTT. This translates into CASSLGGAQTDTQYF.

As regards this clone: The junction departs from germline at one end; a sequencing error may be responsible. DNA of the CDR3: TGTGCCAGCAGTTCCTACTTACAGGTCATCGCCTTC. Translating it yields CASSSYLQVIAF. The genes are TRBV28 and TRBJ1-2; D is perhaps TRBD1 (5 bases). The CDR3 spans 12 residues. The V gene's germline CDR1 is MDHEN and CDR2 SYDVKM.

Only one count was recorded for this clone. The chain carries TRBV7-9 and TRBJ2-3; TRBD2 aligns across 9 bases. The trim removed 5 bases at V and 4 bases at J, leaving 10 bases unmatched. Germline assignment: CDR1 SEHNR and CDR2 FQNEAQ (reference sequence). This CDR3 is built from 16 residues. The CDR3 loop reads CASSPQGLAMADTQYF. Here the CDR3 DNA reads TGTGCCAGCAGCCCACAGGGACTAGCAATGGCAGATACGCAGTATTTT.

This clone was seen a few times. CDR3: CACGGGRNNQPQHF. As DNA, the CDR3 is TGTGCCTGCGGAGGCGGGCGGAACAATCAGCCCCAGCATTTT. V gene TRBV19 combines with J gene TRBJ1-5; D is uncertain. Per the germline V gene, CDR1 is LNHDA and CDR2 is SQIVND (reference sequence). Trimming removed 11 bases from V and 3 bases from J, with 17 bases in between. The length of the CDR3 is 14 residues. The full variable domain, in which reference TRBV19 and TRBJ1-5 provide the parts outside the CDR3, is DGGITQSPKYLFRKEGQNVTLSCEQNLNHDAMYWYRQDPGQGLRLIYYSQIVNDFQKGDIAEGYSVSREKKESFPLTVTSAQKNPTAFYLCACGGGRNNQPQHFGDGTRLSIL.

The chain employs TRBV6-4 and TRBJ1-3; 8 nucleotides agree with TRBD1. The CDR3 is 15 residues long. J gave up 8 bases and V 2 bases, and 8 bases lay outside the gene matches. Germline V CDR1 and CDR2: MRHNA, SNTAGT. This CDR3 is CASSDANDRGYTIYF. CDR3 nucleotides: TGTGCCAGCAGTGACGCCAATGACAGGGGTTACACCATATATTTT.

CDR3: CASSLPGGGATNTEAFF. The CDR3 region has the DNA TGTGCCAGTAGTTTGCCCGGAGGGGGGGCTACGAACACTGAAGCTTTCTTT. The chain couples TRBV19 to TRBJ1-1, with D possibly matching TRBD1 (6 bases). CDR3 length equals 17 residues. Per germline, CDR1 LNHDA and CDR2 SQIVND (reference sequence). V lost 5 bases to trimming and J lost 1 base, with 20 bases between them. The complete variable domain, with remaining parts taken from reference TRBV19 and TRBJ1-1, reads DGGITQSPKYLFRKEGQNVTLSCEQNLNHDAMYWYRQDPGQGLRLIYYSQIVNDFQKGDIAEGYSVSREKKESFPLTVTSAQKNPTAFYLCASSLPGGGATNTEAFFGQGTRLTVV.

The V gene is TRBV5-4, the J gene TRBJ1-6; TRBD1 matches at 8 bases. The CDR3 has 18 amino acids. From germline, CDR1 is SGHNT and CDR2 YYREEE (reference sequence). With 0 bases clipped from V and 4 bases from J, the junction kept 9 bases outside the gene matches. The CDR3 DNA follows: TGTGCCAGCAGCTTGGGCGCAGGGGGCGGTTCGTATAATTCACCCCTCCACTTT. It codes for CASSLGAGGGSYNSPLHF.

This clone was detected once. The chain couples TRBV5-1 to TRBJ2-7, with 9 bases aligning to TRBD1. V shed 0 bases, J shed 5 bases, and the junction held 6 bases outside the gene matches. The germline V gene has CDR1 SGHRS and CDR2 YFSETQ. This CDR3 is 15 amino acids long. The CDR3 region has the DNA TGCGCCAGCAGCTTGGTCCGGGACAGGGCAAACGAGCAGTACTTC. Translation gives CASSLVRDRANEQYF.

This sequence joins TRBV3-1 (or the pseudogene TRBV3-2) and TRBJ2-5; tentative D call: TRBD2 (5 bases). CDR3 size: 17 residues. The V end was cut by 3 bases, the J end by 4 bases, with 21 bases between. Germline CDR1 LGHDT, CDR2 YNNKEL (reference sequence). CDR3 sequence (DNA): TGTGCCAGCAGCCAGTGGGAGTCGGCGGCGGGTCGAGAGACCCAGTACTTC. This gives the protein CASSQWESAAGRETQYF.

V gene TRBV4-3 combines with J gene TRBJ1-6; no clear D gene. CDR1 LGHNA and CDR2 YSLEER come from the germline V gene. The CDR3 length is 17 residues. Trimming removed 0 bases at V and 0 bases at J, with 9 bases between. The chain's CDR3 is CASSQDPGISYNSPLHF. The CDR3, as DNA: TGCGCCAGCAGCCAAGATCCGGGTATCTCCTATAATTCACCCCTCCACTTT.

Only one count was recorded for this clone. This sequence joins TRBV7-9 and TRBJ2-7, with a possible D match to TRBD1 (6 bases). Between the trimmed V and J ends, which lost 5 bases and 2 bases, there was a span of 16 bases. Germline V gene lookup returns CDR1 SEHNR and CDR2 FQNEAQ (reference sequence). CDR3 length equals 15 residues. The CDR3 coding sequence is TGTGCCAGCAGCCCGACAGGTTGGGAGACCTACGAGCAGTACTTC. Translated: CASSPTGWETYEQYF.

This clone came up once. This chain links TRBV5-6 with TRBJ1-6; 8 bases line up with TRBD1. CDR3 length equals 15 residues. Per the germline V gene, CDR1 is SGHDT and CDR2 is YYEEEE. J gave up 7 bases and V 3 bases, and 6 bases lay outside the gene matches. This chain's CDR3 is CASSWGGQANSPLHF. As DNA, the CDR3 is TGTGCCAGCAGCTGGGGGGGACAGGCAAATTCACCCCTCCACTTT.

V usage is TRBV18 and J usage is TRBJ2-3, with 9 bases identical to TRBD1. The CDR3 sequence is 17 residues long. Trimming cost V 0 bases and J 0 bases; bases outside gene matches: 4. In germline, CDR1 is KGHSH, CDR2 LQKENI. The CDR3 region is CASSPPMGQGSTDTQYF. The CDR3 nucleotides read TGTGCCAGCTCACCACCGATGGGACAGGGCAGCACAGATACGCAGTATTTT. The full variable domain, rest sourced from reference TRBV18 and TRBJ2-3, is NAGVMQNPRHLVRRRGQEARLRCSPMKGHSHVYWYRQLPEEGLKFMVYLQKENIIDESGMPKERFSAEFPKEGPSILRIQQVVRGDSAAYFCASSPPMGQGSTDTQYFGPGTRLTVL.

The chain joins TRBV3-1 (or the pseudogene TRBV3-2) to TRBJ2-7, with a possible D match to TRBD1 (7 bases). The V gene lost 1 base and the J gene lost 3 bases, with 10 bases spanning the gap. Germline CDR1 reads LGHDT; CDR2 reads YNNKEL (reference sequence). CDR3 length: 14 residues. The CDR3 nucleotides are TGTGCCAGCAGCCAAGCTCAGGGGGGCTACGAGCAGTACTTC. It is translated as CASSQAQGGYEQYF.

The V gene is TRBV28, the J gene TRBJ1-5; D remains unclear. This CDR3 has 12 amino acids. Per germline, CDR1 MDHEN and CDR2 SYDVKM. Trimming stripped 5 bases from V and 12 bases from J, with 14 bases between. This CDR3 reads CASSPSLRGQHF. The CDR3, as DNA: TGTGCCAGCAGTCCCTCCCTCAGAGGCCAGCATTTT.

The CDR3 loop is CASSQDGGLSYEQYF. The CDR3 DNA sequence: TGCGCCAGCAGCCAAGATGGAGGCCTCTCCTACGAGCAGTACTTC. The chain links TRBV4-1 to TRBJ2-7; D might be TRBD2 (5 bases). The length of the CDR3 is 15 residues. Germline V gives CDR1 MGHRA, CDR2 YSYEKL. The V end lost 0 bases, the J end lost 0 bases, and 9 bases lay between the germline ends.

The chain couples TRBV7-2 to TRBJ2-3, with D unresolved. This CDR3 has 11 residues. V was trimmed by 4 bases and J by 6 bases, leaving 5 bases between them. Germline V gene data show CDR1 as SGHTA and CDR2 as FQGNSA. The CDR3 coding sequence is TGTGCCAGCAGCTCCTACGATACGCAGTATTTT. It is translated as CASSSYDTQYF.

The genes are TRBV5-1 and TRBJ1-2; 9 bases agree with TRBD1. The germline gives CDR1 SGHRS, CDR2 YFSETQ. CDR3 length: 15 residues. Trimming at V came to 4 bases and at J to 6 bases, leaving 10 bases not matched to a gene. CDR3 DNA sequence: TGCGCCAGCAGCATAAACGGACAGGGGTTAAATGGCTACACCTTC. Its protein is CASSINGQGLNGYTF.